The rows below give T cell receptor beta chains drawn from one sample of a study of cytomegalovirus exposure and HLA in healthy donors. The repertoire was sequenced with immunoSEQ multiplex PCR; TCRdb's copy has only in-frame clones and lacks some. The sample carries about 67,000 clones, roughly 78% recorded once. The material sequenced was PBMCs. The receptors come from a man aged 35-49 years in good health and CMV-seronegative. The CDR3 runs from the conserved cysteine through the conserved F or W. D genes are given only for firm matches. Only some rows state a clone size, as once, few, many or a class for expanded clones.

j_gene | d_gene | v_gene | abundance | CDR3nt | CDR3aa
TRBJ2-7 | . | TRBV11-2 | once | TGTGCCAGCAGCTTCTCGGGATCCTCCCCACTCTCTTACGAGCAGTACTTC | CASSFSGSSPLSYEQYF
TRBJ2-1 | TRBD2 | TRBV5-4 | . | TGTGCCACCGGGACCTATAAACGGGGGGGAAATGAGCAGTTCTTC | CATGTYKRGGNEQFF
TRBJ2-3 | TRBD1 | TRBV5-1 | . | TGCGCCAGCAGCCCCGGACAGGGAGGAGATACGCAGTATTTT | CASSPGQGGDTQYF
TRBJ2-2 | . | TRBV5-1 | . | TGCGCCAGCAGCTTGCTACAGGCGACAGCCGGGGAGCTGTTTTTT | CASSLLQATAGELFF
TRBJ2-3 | TRBD1 | TRBV11-2 | . | TGTGCCAGCAGCTTTGGGGACAGGTTCTCCTCAGATACGCAGTATTTT | CASSFGDRFSSDTQYF
TRBJ2-7 | TRBD2 | TRBV7-2 | . | TGTGCCAGCAGCCAGGGACTAGCGGGAGGGGAAGAGCAGTACTTC | CASSQGLAGGEEQYF
TRBJ2-5 | TRBD1 | TRBV5-1 | . | TGCGCCAGCAGCTTGAGAGAGGGGGACAGGGAAGGCGGAAAGACCCAGTACTTC | CASSLREGDREGGKTQYF
TRBJ1-2 | TRBD1 | TRBV5-6 | . | TGCGCCAGCAGAAGGACAGGGGGCGCGTTTGGCTACACCTTC | CASRRTGGAFGYTF
TRBJ1-1 | . | TRBV27 | few | TGTGCCAGCAGTTTAGGGCAGTACACTGAAGCTTTCTTT | CASSLGQYTEAFF
TRBJ1-2 | . | TRBV7-2 | . | TGTGCCAGCAGCACGGGCAGGGGTAGTGGCTACACCTTC | CASSTGRGSGYTF
TRBJ2-5 | . | TRBV6-1 | . | TGTGCCAGCACCCGAAGCGGAGGGTTCCAAGAGACCCAGTACTTC | CASTRSGGFQETQYF
TRBJ2-2 | . | TRBV7-6 | . | TGTGCCAGCAGCAATTACCGGGAAAGAGGCACCGGGGAGCTGTTTTTT | CASSNYRERGTGELFF
TRBJ2-1 | . | TRBV21-1 | . | TGTGCCAGCAGCAAACCCGGACTAGCGGGGGGGGCGGAGGGCAATGAGCAGTTCTTC | CASSKPGLAGGAEGNEQFF
TRBJ1-1 | . | TRBV25-1 | . | TGTGCCAGCAGCAGTTACACTGAAGCTTTCTTT | CASSSYTEAFF
TRBJ1-5 | TRBD1 | TRBV29-1 | . | TGCAGCGTTTCGACAGGGCCCAATCGGCCCCAGCATTTT | CSVSTGPNRPQHF
TRBJ2-5 | . | TRBV4-1 | . | TGCGCCAGCAGCCAAGGTTACAGGGAGAGGGAGACCCAGTACTTC | CASSQGYRERETQYF
TRBJ2-2 | TRBD1 | TRBV18 | once | TGTGCCAGCTCCCTGCAACAGGGGGCCATGGACACCGGGGAGCTGTTTTTT | CASSLQQGAMDTGELFF
TRBJ2-7 | TRBD2 | TRBV6-5 | . | TGTGCCAGCAGCACGGGAGGACAATCGGTAAAGCAGTACTTC | CASSTGGQSVKQYF
TRBJ2-7 | . | TRBV5-1 | . | TGCGCCAGCAGCTTGACAGGGAGCTCCTACGAGCAGTACTTC | CASSLTGSSYEQYF
TRBJ1-2 | TRBD1 | TRBV4-1 | . | TGCGCCAGCAGCCAGAGCCGGCAGACAGGGGGCTTCCTCTATGGCTACACCTTC | CASSQSRQTGGFLYGYTF
TRBJ2-3 | TRBD2 | TRBV9 | . | TGTGCCAGCAGCCCGGTGGGGGGGAGTAGCACAGATACGCAGTATTTT | CASSPVGGSSTDTQYF
TRBJ2-5 | TRBD2 | TRBV7-6 | . | TGTGCCAGCAGCTCGCCTGGACTAGACGCGACCCAGTACTTC | CASSSPGLDATQYF
TRBJ2-2 | TRBD2 | TRBV29-1 | . | TGCAGCGTTGAAGGGGGACTAGCGGGAGGGATCACCGGGGAGCTGTTTTTT | CSVEGGLAGGITGELFF
TRBJ2-7 | TRBD2 | TRBV5-1 | . | TGCGCCAGCAGCGGCAGGTTGGGGGGGAGCTCCTACGAGCAGTACTTC | CASSGRLGGSSYEQYF
TRBJ2-1 | TRBD2 | TRBV5-1 | . | TGCGCCAGCAGCCTAACCCCCGGGACTAGCGGTTACAATGAGCAGTTCTTC | CASSLTPGTSGYNEQFF
TRBJ1-1 | . | TRBV4-1 | . | TGCGCCAGCAGCCAAGAGCGGGGGAACACTGAAGCTTTCTTT | CASSQERGNTEAFF
TRBJ2-3 | . | TRBV2 | . | TGTGCCAGCAGAGGGAATTACGACCAGGGCCTTATGTATTTT | CASRGNYDQGLMYF
TRBJ1-6 | TRBD1 | TRBV7-2 | . | TGTGCCAGCAGCTTAGTCGGGACAGGGAATTCACCCCTCCACTTT | CASSLVGTGNSPLHF
TRBJ2-3 | . | TRBV2 | . | TGTGCCAGCAGTGAGTTACTAACCACAGATACGCAGTATTTT | CASSELLTTDTQYF
TRBJ1-6 | TRBD1 | TRBV27 | . | TGTGCCAGCAGTTTGGACAGGGGGAATTCACCCCTCCACTTT | CASSLDRGNSPLHF
TRBJ2-3 | TRBD2 | TRBV28 | few | TGTGCCAGCAGGATAGCGGGCTGGGGAAGGGGCACAGATACGCAGTATTTT | CASRIAGWGRGTDTQYF
TRBJ1-3 | . | TRBV6-9 | few | TGTGCCAGCAGTTCCTGTCTAAACACCATATATTTT | CASSSCLNTIYF
TRBJ2-7 | . | TRBV11-1 | . | TGTGCCAGCAGCCCTTGGGCGTACTACAGGGACTACGAGCAGTACTTC | CASSPWAYYRDYEQYF
TRBJ2-1 | TRBD1 | TRBV27 | . | TGTGCCAGCAGTTTCCAACAGGGGGAGTTCTCCTACAATGAGCAGTTCTTC | CASSFQQGEFSYNEQFF
TRBJ1-1 | TRBD1 | TRBV27 | . | TGTGCCAGCAGTTTATACGGGACAGGGTCAGCTTTCTTT | CASSLYGTGSAFF
TRBJ2-1 | TRBD1 | TRBV6-5 | . | TGTGCCAGCAGCCAGGGACAGGGCTCCTACAATGAGCAGTTCTTC | CASSQGQGSYNEQFF
TRBJ2-3 | TRBD2 | TRBV10-2 | . | TGCGCCAGCAAGACTAGCGGAACAGATACGCAGTATTTT | CASKTSGTDTQYF
TRBJ2-7 | TRBD2 | TRBV9 | . | TGTGCCAGCGGGCGGGGGACTGGCGGAACCTACGAGCAGTACTTC | CASGRGTGGTYEQYF
TRBJ2-5 | TRBD1 | TRBV5-6 | . | TGTGCCAGCAGCGTACCCGGGACAGGGGAATGGGGGACCCAGTACTTC | CASSVPGTGEWGTQYF
TRBJ2-7 | . | TRBV18 | once | TGTGCCAGCTCACCACGGGGTAGCGAGGGTTACTCCTACGAGCAGTACTTC | CASSPRGSEGYSYEQYF
TRBJ1-5 | . | TRBV7-8 | . | TGTGCCAGCAGCTTAGCCCCCCCAGGGGTCGGGCAATGGCCCCAGCATTTT | CASSLAPPGVGQWPQHF